Listed below are T cell receptor beta chains from one sample, sequenced in a study of shared clonotypes between healthy human individuals. Here immunoSEQ multiplex PCR was the method, and the copy in TCRdb shows in-frame clones only, minus some. There are about 1.9 million clones in the sample; approximately 92% occur only once, and about 1.6% lies in the top ten. Sequencing input: naive CD8+ T cells from PBMCs. These receptors were collected from a man between 18 and 29 years old in good health. Some clones in this sample may be carry-over from other donors' samples. Each CDR3 is given with its conserved first and last residue. The D gene is left open where the match is weak. Clone size appears in some rows only: once, few, many, or a class for an expanded clone.

v_gene,j_gene,abundance,d_gene,CDR3nt,CDR3aa
TRBV28,TRBJ2-1,NA,TRBD1,TGTGCCAGCAGTTTTCCCGGGACAGGTTCGAACAATGAGCAGTTCTTC,CASSFPGTGSNNEQFF
TRBV20-1,TRBJ1-1,NA,NA,TGCAGTGCTACTAATGAAGCTTTCTTT,CSATNEAFF
TRBV6-4,TRBJ1-1,NA,NA,TGTGCCAGCAGTGACTCGACGGGCACTGAAGCTTTCTTT,CASSDSTGTEAFF
TRBV27,TRBJ2-7,NA,NA,TGTGCCAGCAGTCCCCGCGGGCACGAGCAGTACTTC,CASSPRGHEQYF
TRBV5-6,TRBJ2-2,NA,NA,TGTGCCAGCAGCTCTACCCTGGGACTGGCGGGAACCGGGGAGCTGTTTTTT,CASSSTLGLAGTGELFF
TRBV18,TRBJ2-1,once,NA,TGTGCCAGCTCACCCGAGAGGGAGGATGAGCAGTTCTTC,CASSPEREDEQFF
TRBV9,TRBJ1-1,NA,NA,TGTGCCAGCAGCGACGGGGGCTTGGGCACTGAAGCTTTCTTT,CASSDGGLGTEAFF
TRBV28,TRBJ1-3,once,NA,TGTGCCAGCAGAGGGTTGGGGGGAAACACCATATATTTT,CASRGLGGNTIYF
TRBV6-1,TRBJ1-5,NA,NA,TGTGCCAGCAGTTTCTCGTTCAGCAATCAGCCCCAGCATTTT,CASSFSFSNQPQHF
TRBV7-9,TRBJ2-3,NA,NA,TGTGCCAGCAGTCACCCAGATACGCAGTATTTT,CASSHPDTQYF
TRBV6-6,TRBJ2-7,NA,NA,TGTGCCAGCAGTTATTCCCCCTACGAGCAGTACTTC,CASSYSPYEQYF
TRBV6-5,TRBJ2-1,NA,NA,TGTGCCAGCAGTTACTCAGGGGGGGGCTCCTACAATGAGCAGTTCTTC,CASSYSGGGSYNEQFF
TRBV18,TRBJ2-1,NA,NA,TGTGCCAGCTCACCTCAGGCCGACGCCTACAATGAGCAGTTCTTC,CASSPQADAYNEQFF
TRBV7-9,TRBJ2-7,NA,NA,TGTGCCAGCAGCTTAGTTGGGGCTGGTAGGGTACGCGAGCAGTACTTC,CASSLVGAGRVREQYF
TRBV6-1,TRBJ2-3,NA,NA,TGTGCCAGCAGTCCCAGGAGCAGGGGCGCGGATACGCAGTATTTT,CASSPRSRGADTQYF
TRBV19,TRBJ2-3,NA,NA,TGTGCCAGTAGTTACCGAATGGATACGCAGTATTTT,CASSYRMDTQYF
TRBV7-2,TRBJ2-1,NA,TRBD2,TGTGCCAGCCGCCCTGAGGGCAGCGGGAACTACAATGAGCAGTTCTTC,CASRPEGSGNYNEQFF
TRBV7-8,TRBJ2-3,NA,NA,TGTGCCAGCAGCTTATTAGACAAAGGCACAGATACGCAGTATTTT,CASSLLDKGTDTQYF
TRBV11-3,TRBJ2-2,NA,TRBD1,TGTGCCAGCAGCGCGGGACAGGGGGTCGGCACCGGGGAGCTGTTTTTT,CASSAGQGVGTGELFF
TRBV11-2,TRBJ1-2,NA,NA,TGTGCCAGCAGCTTCCCCGGGACGGACTATGGCTACACCTTC,CASSFPGTDYGYTF
TRBV4-1,TRBJ2-1,once,TRBD1,TGCGCCAGCAGCTCTCGGACAGGGGCCGACCCCAGGAGTGAGCAGTTCTTC,CASSSRTGADPRSEQFF
TRBV19,TRBJ2-1,once,TRBD2,TGTGCCAGTAGTATTTCTAGCGGGTTCTACAATGAGCAGTTCTTC,CASSISSGFYNEQFF
TRBV7-8,TRBJ2-2,NA,NA,TGTGCCAGCAGCGGGGGTAGTCGCACCACCGGGGAGCTGTTTTTT,CASSGGSRTTGELFF
TRBV7-9,TRBJ1-4,NA,NA,TGTGCCAGCAGCATATACCGGGCAAGACATGAAAAACTGTTTTTT,CASSIYRARHEKLFF
TRBV4-3,TRBJ2-1,NA,NA,TGCGCCAGCAGCCAAGACCGTTCGCCGAGCTCCTACAATGAGCAGTTCTTC,CASSQDRSPSSYNEQFF
TRBV28,TRBJ1-3,NA,NA,TGTGCCAGCAGTTTGCCGATAGATGGCTCTGGAAACACCATATATTTT,CASSLPIDGSGNTIYF
TRBV10-2,TRBJ2-1,NA,TRBD2,TGCGCCAGCACCCAAAGCCTAGCGGACTACAATGAGCAGTTCTTC,CASTQSLADYNEQFF
TRBV9,TRBJ1-2,NA,NA,TGTGCCAGCAGCGCCGCAAGGGGGTACGGCTACACCTTC,CASSAARGYGYTF
TRBV29-1,TRBJ1-6,NA,NA,TGCAGCGCCACTACAGGGCCCGAAAATTCACCCCTCCACTTT,CSATTGPENSPLHF
TRBV6-1,TRBJ1-3,NA,NA,TGTGCCAGCAGTGACCCCAGGGTCACCCGCCCCTCTGGAAACACCATATATTTT,CASSDPRVTRPSGNTIYF
TRBV7-9,TRBJ1-2,NA,TRBD1,TGTGCCAGCAGCTTGGGACAGGGGACTCACTCTAACTATGGCTACACCTTC,CASSLGQGTHSNYGYTF
TRBV18,TRBJ2-1,NA,TRBD2,TGTGCCAGCTCACCACCCTTCCTAGCGGGAAGGAATGAGCAGTTCTTC,CASSPPFLAGRNEQFF
TRBV29-1,TRBJ2-2,NA,TRBD2,TGCAGCGTTGTGGGACTAGCGGGCCGCGGGGAGCTGTTTTTT,CSVVGLAGRGELFF
TRBV4-3,TRBJ1-2,NA,NA,TGCGCCAGCAGCTATTCCGGGGGCGCCTATGGCTACACCTTC,CASSYSGGAYGYTF
TRBV5-4,TRBJ2-7,NA,TRBD2,TGTGCCAGCAGCTTGGGCCGACTAGCGGGAGGTTACGAGCAGTACTTC,CASSLGRLAGGYEQYF
TRBV7-9,TRBJ2-7,NA,NA,TGTGCCAGCAGCAAAGGCCTAGTTCTCGAGCAGTACTTC,CASSKGLVLEQYF
TRBV7-2,TRBJ2-1,NA,TRBD2,TGTGCCAGCAGCCCCATCCTCCTAGCGGGAGGGGCCAATGAGCAGTTCTTC,CASSPILLAGGANEQFF
TRBV10-3,TRBJ2-1,once,TRBD2,TGTGCCATCAGTGAGATGGTAGCGGGAGTTAATGAGCAGTTCTTC,CAISEMVAGVNEQFF
TRBV6-1,TRBJ1-2,NA,NA,TGTGCCAGCAGTGAACTGGGGCGCTCCCCTATAAACTATGGCTACACCTTC,CASSELGRSPINYGYTF
TRBV7-3,TRBJ2-7,NA,NA,TGTGCCAGCAGCTTGTCAGGGGCGTTAGACGAGCAGTACTTC,CASSLSGALDEQYF
TRBV4-3,TRBJ2-1,NA,TRBD2,TGCGCCAGCAGCCAAGATCCGGCGGGGGGGAGCTCCTACAATGAGCAGTTCTTC,CASSQDPAGGSSYNEQFF
TRBV10-2,TRBJ1-5,few,NA,TGCGCCAGCATGGAGGAGAGCAATCAGCCCCAGCATTTT,CASMEESNQPQHF
TRBV27,TRBJ1-2,once,TRBD1,TGTGCCAGCCGAGTCTGGACAGGTGACGGGGATGGCTACACCTTC,CASRVWTGDGDGYTF
TRBV5-1,TRBJ2-5,NA,NA,TGCGCCAGCTGTGACCCCGGGACGGTAGAGACCCAGTACTTC,CASCDPGTVETQYF
TRBV27,TRBJ2-2,NA,TRBD2,TGTGCCAGCAGGGATATAGCGGGAGTCCTCACCGGGGAGCTGTTTTTT,CASRDIAGVLTGELFF
TRBV5-1,TRBJ1-2,NA,NA,TGCGCCAGCAGCGACGGGACGGCTTCTAACTATGGCTACACCTTC,CASSDGTASNYGYTF
TRBV5-6,TRBJ2-7,NA,TRBD2,TGTGCCAGCAGCTTGAAAGGGGTCGAGCGGGACTACGAGCAGTACTTC,CASSLKGVERDYEQYF
TRBV2,TRBJ1-5,few,TRBD1,TGTGCCAGCAGGGTAGACAGGGGAGGAAATCAGCCCCAGCATTTT,CASRVDRGGNQPQHF
TRBV7-2,TRBJ2-1,NA,TRBD1,TGTGCCAGCAGCCCCAGGACAGGGAGCTCCTACAATGAGCAGTTCTTC,CASSPRTGSSYNEQFF